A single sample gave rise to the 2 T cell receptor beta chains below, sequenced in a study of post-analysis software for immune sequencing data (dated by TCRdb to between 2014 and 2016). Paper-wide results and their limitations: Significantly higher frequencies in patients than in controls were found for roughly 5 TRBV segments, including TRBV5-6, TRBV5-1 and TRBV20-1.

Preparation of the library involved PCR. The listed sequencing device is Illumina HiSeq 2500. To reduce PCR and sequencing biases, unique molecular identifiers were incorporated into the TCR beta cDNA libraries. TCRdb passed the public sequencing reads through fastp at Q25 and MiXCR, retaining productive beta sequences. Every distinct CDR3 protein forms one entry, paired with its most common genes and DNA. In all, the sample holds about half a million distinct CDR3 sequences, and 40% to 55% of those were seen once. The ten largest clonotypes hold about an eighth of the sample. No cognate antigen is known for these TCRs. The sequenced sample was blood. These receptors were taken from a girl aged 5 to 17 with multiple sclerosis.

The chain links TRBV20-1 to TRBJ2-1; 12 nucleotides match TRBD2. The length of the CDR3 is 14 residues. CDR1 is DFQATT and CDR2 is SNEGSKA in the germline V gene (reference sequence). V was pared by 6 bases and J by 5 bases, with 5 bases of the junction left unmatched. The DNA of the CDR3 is TGCAGTGCCTCTAGCGGGAGGGGAAACAATGAGCAGTTCTTC. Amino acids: CSASSGRGNNEQFF.

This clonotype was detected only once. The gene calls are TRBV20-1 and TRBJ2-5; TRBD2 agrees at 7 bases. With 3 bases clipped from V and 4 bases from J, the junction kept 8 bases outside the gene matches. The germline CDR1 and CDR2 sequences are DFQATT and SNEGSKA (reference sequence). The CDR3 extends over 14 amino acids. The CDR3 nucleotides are TGCAGTGCTAGGAGGCTAGCGGTAGGAGAGACCCAGTACTTC. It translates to CSARRLAVGETQYF.